This entry lists 10 T cell receptor beta chains sequenced from one sample in a study of cytomegalovirus exposure and HLA in healthy donors. It was with 60 Vbeta and 13 Jbeta primers that the PCR ran. Here immunoSEQ multiplex PCR was the method, and the copy in TCRdb shows in-frame clones only, minus some. Of over 150,000 clones listed, 87% are singletons. Sequencing used PBMCs. These receptors all stem from a girl under two years old in good health and CMV-seronegative.

To note about this clone: At one of its ends the junction is not consistent with the germline gene, which may arise from a read error. Other DNA sequences of this sample code for an identical CDR3. CDR3 bases: TGCGCCAGCAGCCTTACCGGGACAGGGGCCTACGAGCAGTACTTC. This encodes CASSLTGTGAYEQYF. The chain employs TRBV6-5 and TRBJ2-7; 10 bases are shared with TRBD1. CDR3 length: 15 residues. Germline V gene data show CDR1 as MNHEY and CDR2 as SVGAGI.

The chain couples TRBV4-3 to TRBJ2-7; TRBD2 matches at 7 bases. Unmatched junction bases numbered 9, after V lost 1 base and J lost 9 bases. The CDR3 length is 14 residues. Germline CDR1 LGHNA, CDR2 YSLEER. The CDR3 loop is CASSQGEGGPVQYF. In DNA, the CDR3 is TGCGCCAGCAGCCAAGGGGAGGGAGGGCCGGTGCAGTACTTC.

Comments on this clone: Different DNA sequences within this sample yield the same CDR3. This sequence joins TRBV5-1 and TRBJ1-6; no firm D call. V was pared by 0 bases and J by 8 bases, with 12 bases between. Germline assignment: CDR1 SGHRS and CDR2 YFSETQ. The CDR3 sequence is 15 residues long. The CDR3 loop is CASSLDPGVDSPLHF. In DNA, the CDR3 is TGCGCCAGCAGCTTGGATCCGGGTGTAGATTCACCCCTCCACTTT.

The rearrangement joins TRBV5-1 to TRBJ2-5; 9 bases agree with TRBD2. Germline V lookup: CDR1 SGHRS, CDR2 YFSETQ. V was clipped by 4 bases and J by 1 base; unmatched bases: 5. The length of the CDR3 is 15 residues. The DNA of the CDR3 is TGCGCCAGCAGCGGCTGGCGGGGGGGCCAAGAGACCCAGTACTTC. It translates to CASSGWRGGQETQYF.

This clone was seen only a few times. CDR3 sequence reads: CASSSDGDQPQHF. The CDR3 region has the DNA TGTGCCAGCAGCTCGGACGGGGATCAGCCCCAGCATTTT. V usage is TRBV7-2 and J usage is TRBJ1-5; D is unresolved. Per the germline V gene, CDR1 is SGHTA and CDR2 is FQGNSA. The CDR3 loop spans 13 amino acids. Deletions cut 4 bases from V and 5 bases from J, with 9 bases between.

The chain uses TRBV4-2 and TRBJ2-4; TRBD2 agrees at 7 bases. CDR3 size: 15 residues. The trim removed 1 base at V and 5 bases at J, leaving 5 bases unmatched. Per germline, CDR1 LGHNA and CDR2 YNFKEQ. In nucleotides, the CDR3 is TGTGCCAGCAGCCAAGTTGGACTAGGGGAAAACATTCAGTACTTC. Translating gives CASSQVGLGENIQYF.

This clone appeared a single time. One junction end does not reproduce the germline sequence, and a read error may be involved. The chain links TRBV7-9 to TRBJ2-1; the D gene is possibly TRBD1 (5 bases). Per the germline V gene, CDR1 is SEHNR and CDR2 is FQNEAQ (reference sequence). The CDR3 is 17 residues long. CDR3 coding DNA: TGTTCCAGCAGCTACCCTCTGGGGCTCGGGTCCTACAATGAGCAGTTCTTC. It specifies CSSSYPLGLGSYNEQFF.

The rearrangement links TRBV7-9 to TRBJ1-4; D not resolved. This CDR3 spans 13 amino acids. V was trimmed by 1 base and J by 8 bases, leaving 8 bases between them. Germline lookup yields CDR1 SEHNR and CDR2 FQNEAQ (reference sequence). CDR3 sequence reads: CASSLVVREKLFF. The CDR3 DNA sequence: TGTGCCAGCAGCTTAGTTGTCAGAGAAAAACTGTTTTTT.

V and J are TRBV5-1 and TRBJ1-2; a possible D gene is TRBD1 (6 bases). Trimming removed 0 bases from V and 0 bases from J, with 18 bases in between. Germline CDR1 and CDR2: SGHRS and YFSETQ. The length of the CDR3 is 18 residues. The DNA for the CDR3 is TGCGCCAGCAGCTTGGAAGGACAGAGTGAACGAACTAACTATGGCTACACCTTC. Translated, it gives CASSLEGQSERTNYGYTF.

The CDR3 coding sequence is TGCGCCAGCAGCTTGGGTGGGACTAGCTCCACCGGGGAGCTGTTTTTT. Residues: CASSLGGTSSTGELFF. J is TRBJ2-2 and V is TRBV5-1, with 9 positions matching TRBD2. This CDR3 comprises 16 residues. V trimming: 0 bases; J trimming: 4 bases; junction bases outside the gene matches: 4. Germline CDR1 reads SGHRS; CDR2 reads YFSETQ. The full variable domain, completed using reference TRBV5-1 and TRBJ2-2, is KAGVTQTPRYLIKTRGQQVTLSCSPISGHRSVSWYQQTPGQGLQFLFEYFSETQRNKGNFPGRFSGRQFSNSRSEMNVSTLELGDSALYLCASSLGGTSSTGELFFGEGSRLTVL.